Shown below are 29 T cell receptor beta chains from a single sample sequenced in a study of blood T cell repertoires in COVID-19 (dated by TCRdb to the early 2020s). Library creation used the immunoSEQ multiplex PCR assay. Sourced from immuneACCESS, this table was stored by TCRdb with only in-frame sequences that have V and J called. A share of the clones is absent; for the studies checked, an unresolved V gene accounts for under half, and the remainder has no known explanation. For this sample the table gives approximately 81,000 clones, of which almost 85% were detected only once. The top ten hold roughly 7.3% of the sample. The sample was peripheral blood. These receptors were obtained from a human donor in a cohort sampled during active COVID-19.

This chain joins TRBV4-2 and TRBJ2-7, with 10 bases fitting TRBD2. J was trimmed by 0 bases and V by 0 bases; bases with no gene match: 8. The CDR3 runs to 18 residues. Germline V gene sequence: CDR1 LGHNA, CDR2 YNFKEQ. As DNA, the CDR3 is TGTGCCAGCAGCCAAGAGGCGGGACTAGCGCCTAGCTCCTACGAGCAGTACTTC. This codes for CASSQEAGLAPSSYEQYF.

The CDR3 is CASSPELGPSYEQYF. The DNA of the CDR3 is TGTGCCAGCAGCCCGGAGTTGGGGCCTAGCTACGAGCAGTACTTC. The chain links TRBV7-2 to TRBJ2-7; D may be TRBD1 (5 bases). The CDR3 is 15 residues long. Trimming removed 5 bases from V and 3 bases from J, with 17 bases in between. Germline values: CDR1 SGHTA, CDR2 FQGNSA.

The chain has TRBV19 and TRBJ2-1; D is perhaps TRBD2 (6 bases). CDR1 and CDR2 (germline): LNHDA, SQIVND (reference sequence). The CDR3 length is 14 residues. Trimming took 6 bases from V and 10 from J, leaving 19 bases between them. As DNA, the CDR3 is TGTGCCAGTAGCCCGGGAGAGGGGTCGAGGGAGCAGTTCTTC. It is translated as CASSPGEGSREQFF.

This chain connects TRBV25-1 to TRBJ2-7, with 7 nucleotides matching TRBD2. The V segment lost 6 bases and the J segment 1 base; nucleotides outside the gene matches: 6. Germline lookup yields CDR1 MGHDK and CDR2 SYGVNS. The CDR3 contains 14 residues. CDR3 protein: CASSPWGGSYEQYF. The CDR3 region has the DNA TGTGCCAGCAGCCCCTGGGGGGGATCCTACGAGCAGTACTTC.

This clone was counted only a few times. The chain couples TRBV19 to TRBJ2-7; D not resolved. Between the trimmed V and J ends, which lost 4 bases and 0 bases, there was a span of 7 bases. The CDR3 is 13 amino acids. Per the germline V gene, CDR1 is LNHDA and CDR2 is SQIVND (reference sequence). For the CDR3, the DNA is TGTGCCAGTAGTAGCGCAGGCTCCTACGAGCAGTACTTC. This sequence encodes CASSSAGSYEQYF. Full variable domain (rest looked up from reference TRBV19 and TRBJ2-7): DGGITQSPKYLFRKEGQNVTLSCEQNLNHDAMYWYRQDPGQGLRLIYYSQIVNDFQKGDIAEGYSVSREKKESFPLTVTSAQKNPTAFYLCASSSAGSYEQYFGPGTRLTVT.

This clone appeared once. V gene TRBV7-2 combines with J gene TRBJ1-3; D is ambiguous. Germline V gene data show CDR1 as SGHTA and CDR2 as FQGNSA. Trimming cost V 5 bases and J 0 bases, with 17 bases left between them. This CDR3 has 17 amino acids. The CDR3 here is CASSPRREAISGNTIYF. The DNA of the CDR3 is TGTGCCAGCAGCCCGCGAAGGGAGGCAATCTCTGGAAACACCATATATTTT.

The chain employs TRBV27 and TRBJ2-3, with 10 bases aligning to TRBD1. This CDR3 is built from 17 residues. The trim removed 5 bases at V and 4 bases at J, leaving 12 bases unmatched. CDR1 and CDR2 (germline): MNHEY, SMNVEV (reference sequence). Here the CDR3 DNA reads TGTGCCAGCAGTACATACCTAGACAGGGGGCAGGCAGATACGCAGTATTTT. Protein sequence: CASSTYLDRGQADTQYF.

J is TRBJ1-2 and V is TRBV27, with TRBD1 identical over 7 bases. V shed 5 bases and J 5 bases; nucleotides not matched to a gene: 5. Per germline, CDR1 MNHEY and CDR2 SMNVEV (reference sequence). The CDR3 sequence is 13 residues long. CDR3 sequence reads: CASSPGTVYGYTF. The DNA of the CDR3 is TGTGCCAGCAGTCCCGGGACAGTTTATGGCTACACCTTC.

The genes are TRBV11-2 and TRBJ1-2, with D unclear. This CDR3 contains 14 residues. Trimming removed 2 bases from V and 0 bases from J, with 7 bases in between. Germline V lookup: CDR1 SGHAT, CDR2 FQNNGV. CDR3 loop: CASSLQATNYGYTF. In DNA form, the CDR3 reads TGTGCCAGCAGCTTACAGGCGACTAACTATGGCTACACCTTC.

The rearrangement links TRBV9 to TRBJ2-7, with D possibly matching TRBD2 (7 bases). The germline V gene encodes CDR1 SGDLS and CDR2 YYNGEE. The V end lost 4 bases, the J end lost 4 bases, and 18 bases lay between the germline ends. CDR3 length: 15 residues. In DNA form, the CDR3 reads TGTGCCAGCAGCTTTATGGGGGGGCCTTCGTACGAGCAGTACTTC. It codes for CASSFMGGPSYEQYF.

V is TRBV19 and J is TRBJ1-6, with D uncertain. This CDR3 is built from 14 residues. The germline gives CDR1 LNHDA, CDR2 SQIVND (reference sequence). Between the trimmed V and J ends, which lost 3 bases and 7 bases, there was a span of 10 bases. CDR3 DNA sequence: TGTGCCAGTAGTATTGGTGCAGTGAATTCACCCCTCCACTTT. It codes for CASSIGAVNSPLHF.

The chain couples TRBV7-2 to TRBJ1-3; TRBD1 agrees at 7 bases. The germline V gene has CDR1 SGHTA and CDR2 FQGNSA. The CDR3 is 14 amino acids. The ends lost 3 bases at V and 2 bases at J; junction bases unmatched: 1. The CDR3 region is CASSFGQAGNTIYF. CDR3 in DNA: TGTGCCAGCAGCTTCGGACAGGCTGGAAACACCATATATTTT.

J is TRBJ2-2 and V is TRBV7-2, with 9 nucleotides matching TRBD2. Trimming took 3 bases from V and 0 from J; bases not matched to a gene: 2. The CDR3 runs to 16 residues. From germline, CDR1 is SGHTA and CDR2 FQGNSA. The CDR3 bases are TGTGCCAGCAGCTTTAGCGGGGGACCGAACACCGGGGAGCTGTTTTTT. Its translation: CASSFSGGPNTGELFF. The full variable domain, rest sourced from reference TRBV7-2 and TRBJ2-2, is GAGVSQSPSNKVTEKGKDVELRCDPISGHTALYWYRQSLGQGLEFLIYFQGNSAPDKSGLPSDRFSAERTGGSVSTLTIQRTQQEDSAVYLCASSFSGGPNTGELFFGEGSRLTVL.

The chain couples TRBV4-3 to TRBJ1-1; D perhaps matches TRBD1 (5 bases). Between the trimmed V and J ends, which lost 0 bases and 6 bases, there was a span of 20 bases. The CDR3 loop spans 17 amino acids. Germline V gene lookup returns CDR1 LGHNA and CDR2 YSLEER. CDR3 region: CASSQDRNLLGGAEAFF. The CDR3 DNA reads as TGCGCCAGCAGCCAAGATCGAAATTTATTGGGGGGGGCTGAAGCTTTCTTT.

V and J are TRBV7-2 and TRBJ2-7; a possible D gene is TRBD1 (6 bases). Germline assignment: CDR1 SGHTA and CDR2 FQGNSA. The ends were cut back, 2 bases at V and 3 bases at J, with 8 bases in the middle. The CDR3 loop spans 13 amino acids. The CDR3 loop reads CASSLNRDYEQYF. The CDR3 coding sequence is TGTGCCAGCAGCTTAAACAGGGACTACGAGCAGTACTTC. Variable domain in full (rest from reference TRBV7-2 and TRBJ2-7): GAGVSQSPSNKVTEKGKDVELRCDPISGHTALYWYRQSLGQGLEFLIYFQGNSAPDKSGLPSDRFSAERTGGSVSTLTIQRTQQEDSAVYLCASSLNRDYEQYFGPGTRLTVT.

The rearrangement joins TRBV4-1 to TRBJ2-7; 8 nucleotides agree with TRBD2. Germline assignment: CDR1 MGHRA and CDR2 YSYEKL. After removal of 0 bases from V and 4 bases from J, the junction contained 8 bases not matched to a gene. The CDR3 covers 16 residues. CDR3 in DNA: TGCGCCAGCAGCCAAGATCCGCGGGGGGACGGATACGAGCAGTACTTC. It encodes CASSQDPRGDGYEQYF.

The chain employs TRBV27 and TRBJ1-1, with D possibly matching TRBD1 (5 bases). CDR1 is MNHEY and CDR2 is SMNVEV in the germline V gene (reference sequence). V lost 6 bases and J lost 10, with 18 bases in between. This CDR3 is built from 13 residues. CDR3 in DNA: TGTGCCAGCAGCCCAACGTGGGGGGTGGGAGCTTTCTTT. The encoded protein is CASSPTWGVGAFF.

The genes are TRBV27 and TRBJ2-1; 9 nucleotides align to TRBD2. The V and J ends lost 4 bases and 9 bases, in that order; junction bases with no gene match: 28. CDR3 length equals 21 residues. Germline V CDR1 and CDR2: MNHEY, SMNVEV (reference sequence). As DNA, the CDR3 is TGTGCCAGCAGTTCCCGGGAAGTTTCGACTAGCGGCGGCGGGGGGGCCGTTGAGCAGTTCTTC. It encodes CASSSREVSTSGGGGAVEQFF.

The chain links TRBV4-1 to TRBJ2-7; 10 bases agree with TRBD2. In germline, CDR1 is MGHRA, CDR2 YSYEKL. Trimming removed 4 bases from V and 5 bases from J; junction bases left unmatched: 14. This CDR3 spans 17 amino acids. CDR3 in amino acids: CASSPSAGGSGRNEQYF. CDR3 bases: TGCGCCAGCAGCCCTTCAGCGGGGGGGTCGGGGCGGAACGAGCAGTACTTC.

The V and J genes are TRBV27 and TRBJ1-5; no firm D call. V lost 5 bases and J 5 bases, leaving 25 bases between the germline ends. Germline CDR1 is MNHEY and CDR2 is SMNVEV (reference sequence). This CDR3 contains 18 residues. In DNA, the CDR3 is TGTGCCAGCAGTCCAACCTCCGTCGGGTACGGGTTTTATCAGCCCCAGCATTTT. It translates to CASSPTSVGYGFYQPQHF.

The chain recombines TRBV6-2 or TRBV6-3 with TRBJ1-2; maybe TRBD1 (5 bases). CDR1 is MNHEY, CDR2 SVGEGT, per germline. The CDR3 consists of 14 residues. Deletions cut 0 bases from V and 7 bases from J, with 12 bases between. The CDR3 DNA follows: TGTGCCAGCAGTTACTCGTGGGGGGTTGGTGGCTACACCTTC. It is translated as CASSYSWGVGGYTF.

This rearrangement joins TRBV6-5 to TRBJ2-7; TRBD1 matches 9 bases. Germline CDR1 and CDR2: MNHEY and SVGAGI. The CDR3 extends over 15 amino acids. After removal of 6 bases from V and 5 bases from J, the junction contained 11 bases not matched to a gene. For the CDR3, the DNA is TGTGCCAGCAGGGGACCTAAGGGACAGGGCAACGAGCAGTACTTC. As protein: CASRGPKGQGNEQYF.

In regard to this clone: Sequence at one end of the junction differs from germline and may be a read error. The CDR3 nucleotides read TGTGCTAGCAGCTTGGAAAGGGAGGAGACCCAGTACTTC. Amino acids: CASSLEREETQYF. The V gene is TRBV7-7, the J gene TRBJ2-5; D might be TRBD2 (5 bases). Germline V gene data show CDR1 as SSHAT and CDR2 as FNYEAQ (reference sequence). This CDR3 comprises 13 residues.

The chain combines TRBV27 with TRBJ2-2; D possibly corresponds to TRBD2 (6 bases). CDR3 length equals 16 residues. In germline, CDR1 is MNHEY, CDR2 SMNVEV (reference sequence). Trimming removed 3 bases from V and 7 bases from J, with 18 bases in between. CDR3 residues: CASSFIGTPTLGELFF. The CDR3 coding sequence is TGTGCCAGCAGTTTTATAGGGACTCCGACCCTCGGGGAGCTGTTTTTT.

The rearrangement uses TRBV12-5 and TRBJ2-3, with D perhaps matching TRBD2 (6 bases). CDR1 LGHNT and CDR2 FRNRAP come from the germline V gene. CDR3 size: 17 residues. Trimming took 1 base from V and 4 from J, leaving 18 bases between them. Here the CDR3 DNA reads TGTGCTAGTGGTTTGGGACACAAGGAGGGGAGGTCAGATACGCAGTATTTT. The encoded protein is CASGLGHKEGRSDTQYF.

A single count supports this clone. CDR3 in DNA: TGTGCCAGCAGCTCTCCTTCTGGGGGGAGAAAAAATGAAAAACTGTTTTTT. Encoded protein: CASSSPSGGRKNEKLFF. The chain has TRBV7-9 and TRBJ1-4; possible D gene TRBD1, 5 bases. Trimming left V 4 bases short and J 5 bases short, with 20 bases between. Per the germline V gene, CDR1 is SEHNR and CDR2 is FQNEAQ (reference sequence). The CDR3 sequence is 17 residues long.

The chain uses TRBV3-1 (or the pseudogene TRBV3-2) and TRBJ1-1, with D uncertain. The CDR3 loop spans 17 amino acids. Looked up from germline, CDR1 is LGHDT and CDR2 is YNNKEL (reference sequence). The V end lost 0 bases, the J end lost 9 bases, and 23 bases lay between the germline ends. CDR3 DNA: TGTGCCAGCAGCCAAGATGGGTACGTGACATTCCCCTCTCAAGCTTTCTTT. It encodes CASSQDGYVTFPSQAFF.

This chain links TRBV4-1 with TRBJ2-3; D remains ambiguous. Trimming cost V 0 bases and J 0 bases, with 10 bases left between them. The CDR3 contains 16 residues. Germline V gene data show CDR1 as MGHRA and CDR2 as YSYEKL. CDR3 bases: TGCGCCAGCAGCCAAGAAACCCTACTCAGCACAGATACGCAGTATTTT. Protein: CASSQETLLSTDTQYF.

The CDR3: CASSLGPGNTEAFF. The CDR3 bases are TGTGCCAGCAGCCTTGGACCGGGAAACACTGAAGCTTTCTTT. This rearrangement joins TRBV3-1 (or the pseudogene TRBV3-2) to TRBJ1-1; D not certain. Germline-derived CDR1 and CDR2 are LGHDT and YNNKEL (reference sequence). V was shortened by 4 bases and J by 2 bases, with 11 bases between the two germline ends. The CDR3 runs 14 residues.